This T cell receptor beta chain was captured by sequencing in a study of PD-L1 blockade in urothelial cancer (dated by TCRdb to about 2017). Regarding the research as a whole: Therapy was started around 2014 for all patients, and atezolizumab 1,200 mg was administered intravenously every 3 weeks. A median of around 150,000 T cells and 80,000 to 95,000 unique TCRs was obtained from blood samples, and a median clonality of approximately 0.08 was observed. Approximately 29 patients had pretreatment blood TCR-seq, some 25 had at least one posttreatment blood collection, and some 25 had tumor TCR-seq. Progression-free survival longer than 6 months counted as durable clinical benefit, and TCR features were additionally tested against both progression-free and overall survival. The study was an exploratory multi-omic analysis of somatic, immune and clinical correlates of response to PD-L1 blockade with atezolizumab in urothelial cancer. Durable clinical benefit was achieved by nine patients and was not achieved by 20 patients. In the same patients, whole exome sequencing and RNA sequencing of pretreatment tumors were performed in addition to TCR sequencing. Pretreatment tumor samples and matched peripheral blood, collected serially before and after atezolizumab treatment, underwent TCR sequencing. Blood samples were analyzed at 3 weeks after treatment start (second dose) and at 6 weeks after treatment start. Patients had an ECOG performance status of 0 or 1 and had received between 0 and 3 prior chemotherapy regimens. About 85% of the 29 patients were males with bladder-origin urothelial cancer, and 18 of 29 reported a prior smoking history. Study-wide conclusions, independent of this receptor: Among patients with durable benefit, tumor-associated TCR clones showed greater expansion in peripheral blood 3 weeks after treatment started (n of about 21, p = 0.022). A pretreatment peripheral blood TCR clonality below the median was linked to improved progression-free and overall survival. Small sample size (n ≈ 30) and many exploratory analyses mean the results are intended to be hypothesis-generating.

The intended sense of this specimen's time point label: pretreatment peripheral blood. The cohort comprised roughly 30 patients with locally advanced or metastatic urothelial carcinoma treated at Memorial Sloan Kettering on a trial protocol. Peripheral blood mononuclear cells were collected pretreatment and during treatment, with between 1 and 8 total time points obtained per patient. The Qiagen DNeasy Blood extraction kit was used to purify genomic DNA from total PBMCs and from tumor samples. PBMCs were collected pretreatment and during treatment, and were isolated and stored as previously described. Comments on this clone: Its antigen is not yet known. The sample holds no much larger clone one base away, and base qualities are not on file.

Per the germline V gene, MNHNS is the CDR1 and SASEGT is the CDR2. Measured from the cysteine to the phenylalanine, the CDR3 is 15 residues long. The DNA shown is the 45-base CDR3, in frame from base 1. Trimming takes 6 bases off V and 0 bases off J; junction bases not matched to a gene: 5. Each PCR received spiked-in synthetic TCR analog templates so that absolute template abundance could be estimated from read counts. Using the immunoSEQ assay, TCRbeta CDR3 regions were amplified from genomic DNA with bias-controlled V and J gene primers. Sequencing of rearranged TCRbeta segments was done at approximately 20X coverage. The authors processed their data as follows. Clustering was used to correct sequencing errors, and CDR3s were annotated against IMGT so that V, D and J genes could be assigned. Downstream analyses used only productive TCRbeta rearrangements and left out out-of-frame or stop-codon sequences. Clonality was computed as one minus Shannon entropy normalized by the log of the number of unique productive sequences. Clones differing between time points or between blood and tumor were identified using Fisher's exact test with Benjamini-Hochberg correction, with an adjusted p below 0.01 applied as the threshold. TCRdb carries this immuneACCESS record with in-frame sequences only. Its versions omit some clonotypes, under half of them owing to an unresolved V gene in the studies checked, with the rest unexplained. V and J calls and clone size follow that table, whereas D and trimming were derived from the DNA. This sample holds about 86,000 clones; over 65% were observed only once. Jointly, the top ten make up roughly an eighth of the sample.

The chain couples TRBV6-1 to TRBJ2-3; TRBD1 agrees with 8 junctional bases. This clonotype originated in a man aged 55 to 70 with urothelial cancer. The sample here was PBMCs, taken around atezolizumab (anti-PD-L1) treatment. The CDR3 corresponds to CASRPTGDSTDTQYF. The DNA sequence follows: TGTGCCAGCAGGCCGACAGGGGACAGCACAGATACGCAGTATTTT.